The rows below give T cell receptor beta chains drawn from one sample of a study of blood T cells in healthy people across ages. TCRdb passed the 5' RACE reads through MiXCR, listing each CDR3 protein once. The sample lists 850,000 to 950,000 distinct CDR3 sequences, about 28% occurring once. Sequencing was carried out using blood. The origin of the receptors is a woman of 80 years or more in good health. Both conserved end residues are part of each CDR3. A D gene is named only where the DNA matches it firmly. The listing skips clone size in some rows; elsewhere it reads once, few, many or a size class.

v_gene	abundance	len	d_gene	j_gene	CDR3nt	CDR3aa
TRBV20-1	many	16	NA	TRBJ2-1	TGCAGTGCTAGAGGGTGGAACGGTGATTCCTACAATGAGCAGTTCTTC	CSARGWNGDSYNEQFF
TRBV20-1	NA	12	NA	TRBJ2-5	TGCAGGGCTAGCGACGGGCAAGAGACCCAGTACTTC	CRASDGQETQYF
TRBV9	few	13	NA	TRBJ1-4	TGTGCCAGCAGCGACGGGCGAAATGAAAAACTGTTTTTT	CASSDGRNEKLFF
TRBV20-1	many	17	TRBD2	TRBJ2-3	TGCAGTGCTGGCGGACTAGCGGGGGCCACTGACACAGATACGCAGTATTTT	CSAGGLAGATDTDTQYF
TRBV18	many	14	NA	TRBJ2-7	TGTGCCAGCTCACCGGGACGGGGGCCCTACGAGCAGTACTTC	CASSPGRGPYEQYF
TRBV12-5	NA	15	TRBD2	TRBJ2-3	TGTGCTAGTGCTGACTTGGCGGGAGCCACAGATACGCAGTATTTT	CASADLAGATDTQYF
TRBV20-1	NA	14	TRBD1	TRBJ1-2	TGCAGTGCCGCGGCAGGGGGTGGGAACTATGGCTACACCTTC	CSAAAGGGNYGYTF
TRBV29-1	many	14	TRBD1	TRBJ2-3	TGCAGCGTCCCGTCCGGGACAGGGATGGATACGCAGTATTTT	CSVPSGTGMDTQYF
TRBV7-2	NA	18	NA	TRBJ2-7	TGTGCCAGCAGCTTAAGGCCCGGGGCGGGCATTAACTCCTACGAGCAGTACTTC	CASSLRPGAGINSYEQYF
TRBV7-9	many	14	NA	TRBJ2-3	TGTGCCAGCAGCTTAGCGGGGTACACAGATACGCAGTATTTT	CASSLAGYTDTQYF
TRBV20-1	NA	17	NA	TRBJ1-5	TGCAGTGCTAGTCGACACGTACCAAAGGTCCCCAATCAGCCCCAGCATTTT	CSASRHVPKVPNQPQHF
TRBV11-2	many	16	NA	TRBJ2-5	TGTGCCAGCAGCTTAACCGTTACAAGATATCAAGAGACCCAGTACTTC	CASSLTVTRYQETQYF
TRBV29-1	many	15	TRBD2	TRBJ2-5	TGCAGCGTTAGCCGTAGCGGGGGGACTAAAGAGACCCAGTACTTC	CSVSRSGGTKETQYF
TRBV12-3/TRBV12-4	few	14	NA	TRBJ1-1	TGTGCCAGCAGTTTCGGCCGGGTGAACACTGAAGCTTTCTTT	CASSFGRVNTEAFF
TRBV12-3/TRBV12-4	many	14	TRBD1	TRBJ1-6	TGTGCCAGCAGTTTGTACAGGGGACGATCACCCCTCCACTTT	CASSLYRGRSPLHF
TRBV6-6	NA	15	TRBD1	TRBJ2-5	TGTGCCAGCAGCCTGAGACAGGGGAGTGGGGAGACCCAGTACTTC	CASSLRQGSGETQYF
TRBV5-1	many	14	NA	TRBJ2-7	TGCGCCAGCAGCTTGCCTACACCTTCCTACGAGCAGTACTTC	CASSLPTPSYEQYF
TRBV5-5	many	15	NA	TRBJ2-1	TGTGCCAGCAGCTTGGAGGGGTCCACTTACAATGAGCAGTTCTTC	CASSLEGSTYNEQFF
TRBV3-1	NA	13	NA	TRBJ1-2	TGTGCCAGCAGGGACGTGCAGGGGCGAGGCTACACCTTC	CASRDVQGRGYTF
TRBV19	NA	14	NA	TRBJ2-2	TGTGCCAGTAGTATAAGGGGCGGCGCCGGGGAGCTGTTTTTT	CASSIRGGAGELFF
TRBV6-6	many	16	TRBD1	TRBJ2-5	TGTGCCAGCAGGCCGGGACAGGGGTTTTCGGGAGAGACCCAGTACTTC	CASRPGQGFSGETQYF
TRBV20-1	few	15	NA	TRBJ2-1	TGCAGTGCTAGATCGGTGAGCTTCTCCTACAATGAGCAGTTCTTC	CSARSVSFSYNEQFF
TRBV19	NA	18	TRBD1	TRBJ2-5	TGTGCCAGTAGTCGACAGGGGAAGCTCGTGGGCGAGGGAGGGACCCAGTACTTC	CASSRQGKLVGEGGTQYF
TRBV6-6	NA	14	NA	TRBJ1-4	TGTGCCAGCACCCACCGGACAAGGAATGAAAAACTGTTTTTT	CASTHRTRNEKLFF
TRBV7-2	NA	15	TRBD1	TRBJ2-5	TGTGCCAGCAGCTTAGAGGGACAGTTGATAGAGACCCGGTACTTC	CASSLEGQLIETRYF
TRBV5-1	many	13	NA	TRBJ1-4	TGCGCCAGCCGCAGGGACCTCAATGAAAAACTGTTTTTT	CASRRDLNEKLFF
TRBV12-3/TRBV12-4	NA	15	TRBD1	TRBJ1-6	TGTGCCAGCAGCGGACAGGGTCGATATAATTCACCCCTCCACTTT	CASSGQGRYNSPLHF
TRBV7-8	NA	20	TRBD1	TRBJ1-3	TGTGCCAGCAGCTTAGCGGGCGTAACCGGGACAGGGGGCCGGGTGAACACCATATATTTT	CASSLAGVTGTGGRVNTIYF
TRBV12-3/TRBV12-4	NA	15	TRBD2	TRBJ2-3	TGTGCCAGCAGTTTACTAACGGGGGGACTAGATGCGCAGTATTTT	CASSLLTGGLDAQYF
TRBV3-1	few	18	NA	TRBJ2-5	TGTGCCAGCAGCCAAGAAGCCCCGGGGGGCATATTCCAAGAGACCCAGTACTTC	CASSQEAPGGIFQETQYF
TRBV9	many	12	NA	TRBJ1-2	TGTGCCATCACCGGAGCCTGGAGTGGCTACACCTTC	CAITGAWSGYTF
TRBV7-6	few	14	NA	TRBJ2-5	TGTGCCAGCAGCTTAGGTCCAGGGGAGAGGACCCAGTACTTC	CASSLGPGERTQYF
TRBV5-1	NA	14	NA	TRBJ1-1	TGCGCCAGCAGCTTTAACAACTTGAACACTGAAGCTTTCTTT	CASSFNNLNTEAFF
TRBV29-1	many	13	TRBD1	TRBJ1-1	TGCAGCGTTGGACAGGGGTTGAACACTGAAGCTTTCTTT	CSVGQGLNTEAFF
TRBV15	many	14	NA	TRBJ2-7	TGTGCCACCAGCAGAGAAGGCCAAGCCTACGAGCAGTACTTC	CATSREGQAYEQYF
TRBV7-2	NA	15	NA	TRBJ2-7	TGTGCCAGCAGCCCCCGGGCTACAGGGAGATACGAGCAGTACTTC	CASSPRATGRYEQYF
TRBV24-1	many	12	NA	TRBJ2-5	TGTGCCACCAGTGAGGGGAGGAAGACCCAGTACTTC	CATSEGRKTQYF
TRBV7-9	few	14	NA	TRBJ2-3	TGTGCCAGCAGCTTAAGGGGCGGGCTAGATACGCAGTATTTT	CASSLRGGLDTQYF
TRBV20-1	many	14	NA	TRBJ2-7	TGCAGTGCTATGGGCGGGAAAGGGGGCTACGAGCAGTACTTC	CSAMGGKGGYEQYF
TRBV6-1	many	14	NA	TRBJ2-5	TGTGCCAGCAGTGGAGGGGGGGTCCAAGAGACCCAGTACTTC	CASSGGGVQETQYF
TRBV28	NA	15	NA	TRBJ1-4	TGTGCCAGTAGGGACACCGCATTTGATTCGTTAAAACTGTTTTTT	CASRDTAFDSLKLFF
TRBV4-3	few	15	NA	TRBJ1-5	TGCGCCAGCAGCCAAGAACACAGGTTCAATCAGCCCCAGCATTTT	CASSQEHRFNQPQHF
TRBV7-2	NA	19	TRBD2	TRBJ2-3	TGTGCCAGCAGCTTAAGACTAGCCGGGTGGCCAACTAGCACAGATACGCAGTATTTT	CASSLRLAGWPTSTDTQYF
TRBV7-9	NA	14	NA	TRBJ2-3	TGTGCCAGCAGCTTTCAGGACGCCTCAGATACGCAGTATTTT	CASSFQDASDTQYF
TRBV5-1	many	13	NA	TRBJ2-5	TGCGCCAGCAGCTCCCTGCGCCAAGAGACCCAGTACTTC	CASSSLRQETQYF
TRBV10-3	many	16	TRBD2	TRBJ2-3	TGTGCCATCAGTAAAGGACTAGCAGTTGTCACAGATACGCAGTATTTT	CAISKGLAVVTDTQYF
TRBV6-1	few	15	NA	TRBJ1-5	TGTGCCAGCATCCGGGGGGGTGATAGCAATCAGCCCCAGCATTTT	CASIRGGDSNQPQHF
TRBV18	NA	15	NA	TRBJ2-5	TGTGCCAGCTCACGCGGGACAGAGGGTAAGGAGACCCAGTACTTC	CASSRGTEGKETQYF
TRBV21-1	few	18	NA	TRBJ2-5	TGTGCCAGCAGCAACCCCCCGACTAGCGGGGCGCTCCAAGAGACCCAGTACTTC	CASSNPPTSGALQETQYF
TRBV2	NA	16	NA	TRBJ1-6	TGTGCCAGCAGTGATCAAGGGAACGGCTATAATTCACTCCTCCACTTT	CASSDQGNGYNSLLHF
TRBV28	NA	14	TRBD2	TRBJ2-5	TGTGCCAGCAGTTTCCACGGGGAGGGGGAGACCCAGTACTTC	CASSFHGEGETQYF
TRBV9	many	16	NA	TRBJ2-3	TGTGCCAGCAGCCCGAACCCCCGGACAGGCACAGATACGCAGTATTTT	CASSPNPRTGTDTQYF
TRBV12-3/TRBV12-4	few	11	NA	TRBJ2-2	TGTGCCAGCAGTTCTATTAGGGAGCTGTTTTTT	CASSSIRELFF
TRBV14	few	16	NA	TRBJ2-2	TGTGCCAGCAGCCGACGTAGCCGCGGAGGCACCGGGGAGCTGTTTTTT	CASSRRSRGGTGELFF
TRBV27	many	16	NA	TRBJ2-3	TGTGCCAGCAGTCCACCGGGACTGCCTAACACAGATACGCAGTATTTT	CASSPPGLPNTDTQYF
TRBV20-1	many	14	NA	TRBJ2-5	TGCAGTGCTAGGAGTCTGGGACAACAAGAGACCCAGTACTTC	CSARSLGQQETQYF
TRBV27	NA	18	NA	TRBJ1-5	TGTGCCAGCAGTTTCCGCGGGACACCCGGGCCAGACCTTCGGCCCCAGCATTTT	CASSFRGTPGPDLRPQHF
TRBV3-1	many	15	NA	TRBJ1-2	TGTGCCAGCAGCCAAGAAACGGGTAGGAACTATGGCTACACCTTC	CASSQETGRNYGYTF